The present T cell receptor (beta chain) was sequenced within a study of multiple sclerosis patients with progressive multifocal leukoencephalopathy. The assay was immunoSEQ multiplex PCR, and TCRdb's table has in-frame clones only and misses some. The data hold tens of thousands of clones, with roughly 90% observed a single time. Time point given: less than 15 months of natalizumab therapy. With V trimmed by 3 bases and J by 0 bases, 4 bases remained unmatched. Germline V CDR1 and CDR2: GTSNPN, SVGIG (reference sequence). The CDR3 sequence is 15 residues long. The source material was PBMCs, sampled from a patient treated with natalizumab. The receptor was derived from a human donor with multiple sclerosis. The chain has TRBV30 and TRBJ2-2, with TRBD1 identical over 7 bases. CDR3 amino acids: CAWRTGRANTGELFF. The DNA of the CDR3 is TGTGCCTGGAGGACAGGGCGCGCGAACACCGGGGAGCTGTTTTTT.